This T cell receptor beta chain is from a study of cytomegalovirus exposure and HLA in healthy donors. Germline V gene data show CDR1 as MGHRA and CDR2 as YSYEKL. This CDR3 spans 16 amino acids. The junction had 5 bases not matched to a gene; V was cut back by 0 bases and J by 2 bases. The PCR made use of 60 Vbeta and 13 Jbeta primers. Here immunoSEQ multiplex PCR was the method, and the copy in TCRdb shows in-frame clones only, minus some. Of 100,000 to 150,000 clones listed, over 65% are singletons. This sequence originates from a man aged 30 to 39 in good health and CMV-seronegative. The genes are TRBV4-1 and TRBJ2-3; 7 nucleotides align to TRBD2. Sequences were obtained from PBMCs. Here the CDR3 DNA reads TGCGCCAGCAGCCAAGACGGGAGCGGGAACACAGATACGCAGTATTTT. Protein: CASSQDGSGNTDTQYF.